The T cell receptor (beta chain) under discussion was sequenced for a study of blood T cell repertoires in COVID-19. Looking at the study overall: T cells, B-cell-depleted T cells, or PBMCs supplied cDNA or gDNA.

The CDR3 is made up of 14 amino acids. CDR1 MDHEN and CDR2 SYDVKM come from the germline V gene. Trimming cost V 1 base and J 8 bases, with 11 bases left between them. The assay was immunoSEQ multiplex PCR, and TCRdb's table has in-frame clones only and misses some. There are roughly 30,000 clones in the sample; less than 80% occur only once, and approximately 36% lies in the top ten. This clone was counted between two and nine times. The chain carries TRBV28 and TRBJ1-4; D gene unclear. The source material was peripheral blood. This clonotype originated in a man in his sixties or seventies with acute or convalescent COVID-19. CDR3 sequence (DNA): TGTGCCAGCAGTTTATTGAGGGTTGGAGAAAAACTGTTTTTT. Encoded protein: CASSLLRVGEKLFF.